The 5 T cell receptor beta chains listed next were all sequenced from one sample in a study of response to subunit inactivated influenza vaccine. MiXCR, applied by TCRdb to the RT-PCR reads, yields one record per CDR3 protein. The table lists approximately 310,000 distinct CDR3 sequences, 21% of them singletons. The sequencing here drew on PBMCs from blood, taken about 20 months after vaccination. The receptors originated from a man in his fifties or sixties who received an inactivated influenza vaccine.

The V and J genes are TRBV7-8 and TRBJ2-3; TRBD2 matches 11 bases. V lost 4 bases, J lost 1 base, and 4 bases stayed unmatched. CDR1 SGHVS and CDR2 FQNEAQ come from the germline V gene. This CDR3 comprises 16 residues. Written as DNA, the CDR3 is TGTGCCAGCAGCTCGATGGGACTAGCGGGCACAGATACGCAGTATTTT. This sequence encodes CASSSMGLAGTDTQYF.

This clonotype was counted only a few times. The rearrangement links TRBV12-3 or TRBV12-4 to TRBJ1-2; weak D call: TRBD1 (5 bases). This CDR3 is 14 amino acids long. Trimming removed 1 base at V and 4 bases at J, with 10 bases between. The CDR3 DNA reads as TGTGCCAGCAGTTTAGGGGGGACGTCCTATGGCTACACCTTC. It codes for CASSLGGTSYGYTF.

The table lists this clonotype with a few counts. This chain uses TRBV6-1 with TRBJ1-1, with D unclear. The germline V and J ends were trimmed by 1 base and 6 bases, with 9 bases remaining between them. The germline V gene encodes CDR1 MNHNS and CDR2 SASEGT. The CDR3 has 13 amino acids. CDR3: CASSEVLESEAFF. The CDR3, as DNA: TGTGCCAGCAGTGAAGTACTGGAGTCTGAAGCTTTCTTT.

The sample holds a few counts of this clonotype. The rearrangement uses TRBV28 and TRBJ1-2; no definite D call. The CDR3 has 15 amino acids. The germline gives CDR1 MDHEN, CDR2 SYDVKM. Trimming cost V 5 bases and J 7 bases, with 20 bases left between them. The CDR3 loop is CASSPVSLEGGGYTF. As DNA, the CDR3 is TGTGCCAGCAGTCCCGTGAGCCTCGAGGGTGGTGGCTACACCTTC.

This clonotype was detected many times. The chain has TRBV7-9 and TRBJ1-3, with D tentatively TRBD1 (6 bases). Trimming pared 5 bases from V and 0 bases from J, leaving 14 bases between. Germline CDR1 and CDR2: SEHNR and FQNEAQ (reference sequence). This CDR3 comprises 16 residues. CDR3 sequence: CASSLGQSNSGNTIYF. The CDR3 region has the DNA TGTGCCAGCAGCCTAGGACAGTCAAACTCTGGAAACACCATATATTTT.